These 27 T cell receptor beta chains were sequenced from one sample in a study of T cells after yellow fever vaccination. TCRdb re-derived calls from the 5' RACE reads in MiXCR, one entry per CDR3 protein. Here the sample spans more than 300,000 distinct CDR3 sequences, 6.8% being singletons. Sample: PBMCs, taken roughly seven weeks after the first yellow fever vaccination. These receptors were taken from a man aged 18 to 29 who received the YFV17D yellow fever vaccine.

This clonotype has a count of ten or more. The chain links TRBV5-1 to TRBJ2-1; D may be TRBD2 (5 bases). This CDR3 has 14 amino acids. Trimming shortened V by 0 bases and J by 5 bases, and 9 bases separated the two germline ends. Looked up from germline, CDR1 is SGHRS and CDR2 is YFSETQ. The CDR3 coding sequence is TGCGCCAGCAGCTTGGCCCCGGGGAACAATGAGCAGTTCTTC. The encoded protein is CASSLAPGNNEQFF. Supplemented by reference TRBV5-1 and TRBJ2-1, the full variable domain reads KAGVTQTPRYLIKTRGQQVTLSCSPISGHRSVSWYQQTPGQGLQFLFEYFSETQRNKGNFPGRFSGRQFSNSRSEMNVSTLELGDSALYLCASSLAPGNNEQFFGPGTRLTVL.

The J gene is TRBJ2-3, the V gene TRBV5-6; weak D call: TRBD2 (6 bases). Trimming stripped 4 bases from V and 3 bases from J, with 15 bases between. Germline V gene sequence: CDR1 SGHDT, CDR2 YYEEEE. CDR3 length: 15 amino acids. The CDR3 DNA reads TGTGCCAGCAGCACCACCGGGACTCCGACAGATACGCAGTATTTT. This encodes CASSTTGTPTDTQYF.

This clonotype was counted a few times. The chain links TRBV6-5 to TRBJ1-2; 7 bases map to TRBD1. The J segment lost 8 bases and the V segment lost 0 bases, leaving 3 bases of the junction unmatched. Germline-derived CDR1 and CDR2 are MNHEY and SVGAGI. This CDR3 region has 13 residues. The CDR3 is CASSYSGGEGYTF. As DNA, the CDR3 is TGTGCCAGCAGTTACTCAGGGGGCGAAGGCTACACCTTC.

This clonotype was seen at least ten times. The chain couples TRBV2 to TRBJ2-7; D gene unclear. The CDR3 totals 13 residues. Trimming cost V 3 bases and J 4 bases, with 10 bases left between them. Germline-derived CDR1 and CDR2 are SNHLY and FYNNEI. The CDR3 region is CASSEGWGYEQYF. DNA of the CDR3: TGTGCCAGCAGTGAGGGATGGGGATACGAGCAGTACTTC.

This clonotype showed up many times. This chain uses TRBV5-1 with TRBJ1-2; D unresolved. The CDR3 length is 15 residues. CDR1 and CDR2 (germline): SGHRS, YFSETQ. Deletions cut 0 bases from V and 0 bases from J, with 9 bases between. In nucleotides, the CDR3 is TGCGCCAGCAGCTTGGTGTCAGGAGCTAACTATGGCTACACCTTC. Translating it yields CASSLVSGANYGYTF.

This clonotype was seen repeatedly, ten times or more. The rearrangement links TRBV4-3 to TRBJ2-1; D may match TRBD1 or TRBD2 (5 bases each). This CDR3 contains 16 residues. Trimming stripped 0 bases from V and 0 bases from J, with 9 bases between. Germline V gives CDR1 LGHNA, CDR2 YSLEER. The CDR3 DNA reads TGCGCCAGCAGCCAAGATTCAGGGAGCTCCTACAATGAGCAGTTCTTC. Its protein product is CASSQDSGSSYNEQFF.

A few counts support this clonotype. The chain carries TRBV7-8 and TRBJ2-7; a possible D gene is TRBD2 (5 bases). The ends were cut back, 5 bases at V and 3 bases at J, with 14 bases in the middle. The CDR3 is 14 residues long. CDR1 and CDR2 from the germline V gene are SGHVS and FQNEAQ. The DNA for the CDR3 is TGTGCCAGCAGCCCGACCAGGACTGTCTACGAGCAGTACGTC. Translation gives CASSPTRTVYEQYV.

Notes on this clonotype: At one of its ends the junction is not consistent with the germline gene, which may arise from a read error. This chain connects TRBV5-1 to TRBJ2-5; 7 nucleotides align to TRBD1. This CDR3 contains 14 residues. CDR1 and CDR2 (germline): SGHRS, YFSETQ. The CDR3 sequence is CASSLETGRETHYF. The CDR3 coding sequence is TGCGCCAGCAGCTTGGAGACAGGGCGAGAGACCCATTACTTC.

The chain is built from TRBV4-3 and TRBJ1-2, with TRBD1 as a possible D gene (5 bases). The CDR3 runs 14 residues. The germline V gene encodes CDR1 LGHNA and CDR2 YSLEER. The V gene lost 2 bases and the J gene lost 4 bases, with 11 bases spanning the gap. CDR3 nucleotide sequence: TGCGCCAGCAGCCAAATAGACAGAAGCTATGGCTACACCTTC. It specifies CASSQIDRSYGYTF.

V and J are TRBV20-1 and TRBJ2-3; TRBD1 aligns across 8 bases. After removal of 5 bases from V and 4 bases from J, the junction contained 8 bases not matched to a gene. The CDR3 totals 14 residues. Germline V CDR1 and CDR2: DFQATT, SNEGSKA (reference sequence). The CDR3, as DNA: TGCAGTGCTTCCGGACAGGGTAGGCCAGATACGCAGTATTTT. This translates into CSASGQGRPDTQYF.

The chain employs TRBV19 and TRBJ1-5; 7 bases map to TRBD1. The germline gives CDR1 LNHDA, CDR2 SQIVND (reference sequence). The CDR3 runs 12 residues. V lost 10 bases, J lost 4 bases, and 4 bases stayed unmatched. Written as DNA, the CDR3 is TGTGCCATTTACAGGGGAAATCAGCCCCAGCATTTT. Translated: CAIYRGNQPQHF.

The sample holds many counts of this clonotype. The CDR3 is CASSLRTGVGIYGYTF. The CDR3 nucleotides read TGTGCCAGCAGCTTGAGGACAGGGGTTGGAATTTATGGCTACACCTTC. The V call is TRBV5-8, the J call TRBJ1-2, with 9 positions matching TRBD1. Germline CDR1 SGHTS, CDR2 YDEGEE. The CDR3 length is 16 residues. V lost 1 base and J lost 5; bases outside the gene matches: 9.

This clonotype was picked up a small number of times. The chain has TRBV20-1 and TRBJ2-4, with TRBD1 matching 7 bases. V was clipped by 0 bases and J by 9 bases; unmatched bases: 8. Germline CDR1 reads DFQATT; CDR2 reads SNEGSKA (reference sequence). This CDR3 has 14 residues. The CDR3 loop is CSARDIEGAGIQYF. CDR3 DNA sequence: TGCAGTGCTAGAGATATAGAGGGGGCTGGCATTCAGTACTTC.

The genes are TRBV4-2 and TRBJ2-7; 8 positions match TRBD2. The length of the CDR3 is 15 residues. J was trimmed by 3 bases and V by 2 bases; bases with no gene match: 6. Germline V gene data show CDR1 as LGHNA and CDR2 as YNFKEQ. The CDR3: CASSQFSGASYEQYF. CDR3 DNA sequence: TGTGCCAGCAGCCAATTTAGCGGGGCCAGCTACGAGCAGTACTTC.

This chain links TRBV5-1 with TRBJ1-6; 7 nucleotides line up with TRBD1. The CDR3 is made up of 17 amino acids. Germline trimming cut 0 bases from V and 6 bases from J; bases unmatched to any gene: 9. The V gene's germline CDR1 is SGHRS and CDR2 YFSETQ. The CDR3 reads CASSLGPTGAANSPLHF. CDR3 coding DNA: TGCGCCAGCAGCTTGGGCCCCACAGGGGCCGCTAATTCACCCCTCCACTTT. The entire variable domain, with the rest obtained from reference TRBV5-1 and TRBJ1-6, is as follows: KAGVTQTPRYLIKTRGQQVTLSCSPISGHRSVSWYQQTPGQGLQFLFEYFSETQRNKGNFPGRFSGRQFSNSRSEMNVSTLELGDSALYLCASSLGPTGAANSPLHFGNGTRLTVT.

This clonotype was counted at least ten times. The chain links TRBV12-3 or TRBV12-4 to TRBJ2-7; D is uncertain. The CDR3 sequence is 14 residues long. With 8 bases removed from V and 6 bases from J, the gap between germline ends came to 20 bases. This CDR3 reads CASETNSALSEQYF. CDR3 DNA sequence: TGTGCCAGCGAGACCAACTCAGCTCTTTCCGAGCAGTACTTC.

Only a few counts were recorded for this clonotype. The chain joins TRBV5-7 to TRBJ2-1; 8 bases align to TRBD1. TRBV5-7 is an ORF; its function is uncertain. The CDR3 has 16 amino acids. V trimming: 4 bases; J trimming: 7 bases; junction bases outside the gene matches: 13. The CDR3 region has the DNA TGTGCCAGCAGCCCCCGACAGGGGTTAACTAATAATGAGCAGTTCTTC. Translation: CASSPRQGLTNNEQFF.

This clonotype occurred many times. V gene TRBV7-3 combines with J gene TRBJ2-2; 9 bases match TRBD1. Germline V gene sequence: CDR1 SGHTA, CDR2 FQGTGA. After removal of 5 bases from V and 4 bases from J, the junction contained 2 bases not matched to a gene. The CDR3 sequence is 14 residues long. The CDR3 spells CASSRQGGTGELFF. The DNA of the CDR3 is TGTGCCAGCAGCCGACAGGGGGGCACCGGGGAGCTGTTTTTT. The variable domain in full, completed from reference TRBV7-3 and TRBJ2-2, reads GAGVSQTPSNKVTEKGKYVELRCDPISGHTALYWYRQSLGQGPEFLIYFQGTGAADDSGLPNDRFFAVRPEGSVSTLKIQRTERGDSAVYLCASSRQGGTGELFFGEGSRLTVL.

In its sample, this clonotype was seen a few times. The chain links TRBV20-1 to TRBJ2-5, with TRBD1 identical over 8 bases. CDR3 size: 14 residues. Germline V CDR1 and CDR2: DFQATT, SNEGSKA (reference sequence). Germline trimming cut 6 bases from V and 0 bases from J; bases unmatched to any gene: 6. CDR3 in amino acids: CSAITTGDQETQYF. Here the CDR3 DNA reads TGCAGTGCCATTACGACAGGGGACCAAGAGACCCAGTACTTC.

The V and J genes are TRBV7-2 and TRBJ2-3, with D hard to call. V was clipped by 5 bases and J by 4 bases, with 19 bases between them. Germline V gene sequence: CDR1 SGHTA, CDR2 FQGNSA. This CDR3 is 16 amino acids long. Here the CDR3 reads CASSPPLAQTADTQYF. The CDR3 nucleotides read TGTGCCAGCAGCCCCCCCTTAGCCCAAACGGCAGATACGCAGTATTTT.

This clonotype was counted a few times. The V call is TRBV10-3, the J call TRBJ2-2; 7 bases are a match to TRBD2. Germline V gene lookup returns CDR1 ENHRY and CDR2 SYGVKD. The CDR3 contains 14 residues. With V trimmed by 6 bases and J by 0 bases, 1 base remained unmatched. The CDR3 reads CAIRAGANTGELFF. DNA for the CDR3: TGTGCCATCAGGGCGGGAGCGAACACCGGGGAGCTGTTTTTT.

The gene calls are TRBV20-1 and TRBJ2-7; 8 bases line up with TRBD2. J was trimmed by 0 bases and V by 1 base; bases with no gene match: 8. Per germline, CDR1 DFQATT and CDR2 SNEGSKA (reference sequence). This CDR3 comprises 16 residues. CDR3 amino acids: CSARGSRGAVSYEQYF. CDR3 DNA sequence: TGCAGTGCTAGAGGGTCGCGGGGGGCTGTCTCCTACGAGCAGTACTTC.

This clonotype was observed a handful of times. The J gene is TRBJ1-6, the V gene TRBV5-1, with TRBD1 matching 9 bases. Germline CDR1 and CDR2: SGHRS and YFSETQ. This CDR3 comprises 13 residues. The V segment lost 4 bases and the J segment 10 bases; nucleotides outside the gene matches: 3. The CDR3 sequence is CASSRTGDSPLHF. DNA for the CDR3: TGCGCCAGCAGCCGGACAGGGGACTCACCCCTCCACTTT.

The chain combines TRBV18 with TRBJ1-1; D gene ambiguous. Between the trimmed V and J ends, which lost 3 bases and 8 bases, there was a span of 13 bases. Germline V gives CDR1 KGHSH, CDR2 LQKENI. The CDR3 totals 13 residues. The DNA of the CDR3 is TGTGCCAGCTCACCTTCCACGGGAGCCGAAGCTTTCTTT. Its protein is CASSPSTGAEAFF.

This clonotype was seen only a few times. The chain couples TRBV3-1 to TRBJ1-2; D unresolved. Germline CDR1 and CDR2: LGHDT and YNNKEL (reference sequence). The CDR3 length is 16 residues. V was pared by 1 base and J by 4 bases, with 16 bases between. The CDR3 sequence is CASSQAREIVAYGYTF. The CDR3 DNA sequence: TGTGCCAGCAGCCAAGCACGGGAGATAGTGGCCTATGGCTACACCTTC.

This clonotype was detected only a few times. The rearrangement joins TRBV6-2 or TRBV6-3 to TRBJ1-1; a possible D gene is TRBD1 (5 bases). CDR1 MNHEY and CDR2 SVGEGT come from the germline V gene. There are 13 residues in the CDR3. V was cut by 0 bases and J by 7 bases, with 9 bases left in between. The CDR3 loop is CASSYSSGLEAFF. Here the CDR3 DNA reads TGTGCCAGCAGTTACTCCTCGGGACTTGAAGCTTTCTTT.

J is TRBJ2-5 and V is TRBV6-1, with unresolved D. V shed 6 bases and J shed 4 bases, with 12 bases lying between them. Germline V gene sequence: CDR1 MNHNS, CDR2 SASEGT. The CDR3 runs to 13 residues. Here the CDR3 reads CASRVRRGETQYF. CDR3 nucleotides: TGTGCCAGCAGGGTTAGGCGTGGAGAGACCCAGTACTTC.